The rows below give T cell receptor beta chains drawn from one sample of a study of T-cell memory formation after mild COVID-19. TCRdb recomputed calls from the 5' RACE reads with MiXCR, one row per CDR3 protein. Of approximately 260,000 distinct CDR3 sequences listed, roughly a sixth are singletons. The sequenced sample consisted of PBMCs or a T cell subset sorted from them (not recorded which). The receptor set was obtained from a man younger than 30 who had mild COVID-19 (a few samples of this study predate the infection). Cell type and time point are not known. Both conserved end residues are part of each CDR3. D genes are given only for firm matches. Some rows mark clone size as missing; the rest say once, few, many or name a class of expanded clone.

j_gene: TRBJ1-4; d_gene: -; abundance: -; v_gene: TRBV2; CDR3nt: TGTGCCAGCAGCGATACAGGCCTTACAACTAATGAAAAACTGTTTTTT; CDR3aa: CASSDTGLTTNEKLFF
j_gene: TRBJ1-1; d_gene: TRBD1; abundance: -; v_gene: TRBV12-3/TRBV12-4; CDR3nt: TGTGCCAGCACCCGGACAGGGGGTAGCACTGAAGCTTTCTTT; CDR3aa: CASTRTGGSTEAFF
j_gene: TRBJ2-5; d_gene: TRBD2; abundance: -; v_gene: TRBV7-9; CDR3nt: TGTGCCAGCAATCTCCTGACGGGGGGAAACCAAGAGACCCAGTACTTC; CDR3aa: CASNLLTGGNQETQYF
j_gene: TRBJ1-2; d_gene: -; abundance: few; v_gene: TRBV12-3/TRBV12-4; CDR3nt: TGTGCCAGCAGTTTCCTGAAGTATGGCTACACCTTC; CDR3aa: CASSFLKYGYTF
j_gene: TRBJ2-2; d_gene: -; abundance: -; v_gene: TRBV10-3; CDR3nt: TGTGCCATCAGTGACCTCGGCGGGGGACAGACAACCGGGGAGCTGTTTTTT; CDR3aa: CAISDLGGGQTTGELFF
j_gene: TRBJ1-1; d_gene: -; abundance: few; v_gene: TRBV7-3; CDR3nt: TGTGCCAGCAGCTTAATGTCAGGCGATAACACTGAAGCTTTCTTT; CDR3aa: CASSLMSGDNTEAFF
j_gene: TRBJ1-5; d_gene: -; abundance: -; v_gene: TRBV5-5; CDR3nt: TGTGCCAGCAGCGGCACAGCTAACGGTCAGCCCCAGCATTTT; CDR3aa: CASSGTANGQPQHF
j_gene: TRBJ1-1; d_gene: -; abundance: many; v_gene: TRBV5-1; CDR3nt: TGCGCCAGCAGCTCCTCGTTTAGCCGGATGAACACTGAAGCTTTCTTT; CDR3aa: CASSSSFSRMNTEAFF
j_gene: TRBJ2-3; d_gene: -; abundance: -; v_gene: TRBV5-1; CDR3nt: TGCGCCAGCAGCTTAGTTGGGGTGACTAGCACAGATACGCAGTATTTT; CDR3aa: CASSLVGVTSTDTQYF
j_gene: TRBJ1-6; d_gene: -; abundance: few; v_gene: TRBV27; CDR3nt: TGTGCCACCCGGCCCCACACACAGGATTTCTATAATTCACCCCTCCACTTT; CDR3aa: CATRPHTQDFYNSPLHF
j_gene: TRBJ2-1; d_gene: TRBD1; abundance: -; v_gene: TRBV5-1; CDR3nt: TGCGCCAGCAGCTTGGCAGGGGGTGGGGCTGAGCAGTTCTTC; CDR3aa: CASSLAGGGAEQFF
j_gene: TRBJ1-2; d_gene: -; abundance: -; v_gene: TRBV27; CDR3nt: TGTGCCAGCAGTTTATGGGGGAAATCTAACTATGGCTACACCTTC; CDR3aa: CASSLWGKSNYGYTF
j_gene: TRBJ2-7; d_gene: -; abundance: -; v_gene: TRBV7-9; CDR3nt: TGTGCCAGCAGCTTTAGGGGGGACTCCTCCTACGAGCAGTACTTC; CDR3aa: CASSFRGDSSYEQYF
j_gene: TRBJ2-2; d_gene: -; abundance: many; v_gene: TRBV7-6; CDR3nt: TGTGCCAGCAGCTTCTTGGGCCTTACCGGGGAGCTGTTTTTT; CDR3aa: CASSFLGLTGELFF
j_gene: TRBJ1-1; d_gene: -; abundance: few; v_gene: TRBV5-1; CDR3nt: TGCGCCAGCAGCTTACCAGGGGTTGGGACTGAAGCTTTCTTT; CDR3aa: CASSLPGVGTEAFF
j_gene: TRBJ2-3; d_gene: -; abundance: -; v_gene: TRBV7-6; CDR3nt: TGTGCCAGCAGCCCATCTCGGACGCAGTATTTT; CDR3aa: CASSPSRTQYF
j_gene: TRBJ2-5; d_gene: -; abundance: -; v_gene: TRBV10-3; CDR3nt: TGTGCCATCAGCGGGTATGGAGAGACCCAGTACTTC; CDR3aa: CAISGYGETQYF
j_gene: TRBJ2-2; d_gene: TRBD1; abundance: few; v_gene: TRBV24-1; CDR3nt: TGTGCCACCGGGGACAGACACACCGGGGAGCTGTTTTTT; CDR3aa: CATGDRHTGELFF
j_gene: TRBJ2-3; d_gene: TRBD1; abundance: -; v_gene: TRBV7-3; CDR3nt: TGTGCCAGCAGCTTGGACAGGAGCAGCACAGATACGCAGTATTTT; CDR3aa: CASSLDRSSTDTQYF
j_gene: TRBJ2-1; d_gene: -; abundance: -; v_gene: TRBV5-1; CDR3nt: TGCGCCAGCAGGAAAGCCCCCCCCTCCTACAATGAGCAGTTCTTC; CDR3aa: CASRKAPPSYNEQFF
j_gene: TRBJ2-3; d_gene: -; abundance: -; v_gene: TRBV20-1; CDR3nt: TGCAGTGCGTTCGCCGTTAGGCACGATACGCAGTATTTT; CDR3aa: CSAFAVRHDTQYF
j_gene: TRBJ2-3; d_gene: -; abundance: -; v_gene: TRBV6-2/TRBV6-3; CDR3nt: TGTGCCAGCACCGACCACGGTCCTGGGGGCACAGATACGCAGTATTTT; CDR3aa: CASTDHGPGGTDTQYF
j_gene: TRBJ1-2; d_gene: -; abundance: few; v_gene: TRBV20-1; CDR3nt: TGCAGTGCTAGAGATGTCCGGCAGTCCTATGGCTACACCTTC; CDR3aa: CSARDVRQSYGYTF
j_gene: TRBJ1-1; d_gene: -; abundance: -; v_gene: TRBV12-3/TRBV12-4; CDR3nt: TGTGCCAGCAGTTTAAGGACAGAGAACACTGAAGCTTTCTTT; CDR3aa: CASSLRTENTEAFF
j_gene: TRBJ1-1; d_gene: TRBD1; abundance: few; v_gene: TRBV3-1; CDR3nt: TGTGCCAGCAGCGCGACAGGGGCGCAACCTAACACTGAAGCTTTCTTT; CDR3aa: CASSATGAQPNTEAFF
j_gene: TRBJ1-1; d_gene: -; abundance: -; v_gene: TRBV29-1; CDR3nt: TGCAGCGTTGACGTAGGGTTGAACACTGAAGCTTTCTTT; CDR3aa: CSVDVGLNTEAFF
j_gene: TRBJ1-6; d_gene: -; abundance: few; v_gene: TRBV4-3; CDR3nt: TGCGCCAGCAGCCTCACCGGGACCGAGTCCCTCCACTTT; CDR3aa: CASSLTGTESLHF